This paragraph reports one TCR beta chain. The antigen is not known. The data were obtained in a study of radiotherapy plus CTLA-4 blockade in lung cancer. Regarding the study as a whole: Expansion in blood of tumor-derived TCR clones was seen after radiotherapy plus ipilimumab.

CDR1 is MRHNA and CDR2 is SNTAGT in the germline V gene. CDR3 size: 19 residues. The V gene lost 3 bases and the J gene lost 0 bases, with 21 bases spanning the gap. Measured with immunoSEQ multiplex PCR; TCRdb has only the in-frame clones, and not every one. This table has 47,000 or so clones, 70% to 90% appearing once. The TCR comes from a human donor with non-small cell lung cancer whose response to radiotherapy plus ipilimumab could not be evaluated. This rearrangement joins TRBV6-4 to TRBJ1-5; possibly TRBD1 for D (6 bases). The sequences come from peripheral blood, collected from a patient treated with radiotherapy plus ipilimumab. CDR3 sequence reads: CASSEVGLRQAHSNQPQHF. The CDR3 DNA is TGTGCCAGCAGTGAAGTAGGCCTAAGACAGGCACATAGCAATCAGCCCCAGCATTTT.